The 24 T cell receptor beta chains below were found in one sample sequenced in a study of blood T cells in healthy people across ages. A second PCR of 7 to 11 cycles used a sample-barcoded 5' primer and a J-beta primer mix. Via MiXCR, TCRdb re-called the 5' RACE reads, giving one row per CDR3 protein. The sample yields 800,000 to 950,000 distinct CDR3 sequences, around 29% seen once. In addition, the sample was reused for a study of T cells of mothers and their children.

Source material: blood. Receptor source: a woman between 40 and 55 years old in good health.

This clonotype came up a few times. The chain links TRBV14 to TRBJ2-7, with TRBD1 as a possible D gene (5 bases). Germline V gene data show CDR1 as SGHDN and CDR2 as FVKESK. The V gene lost 1 base and the J gene lost 6 bases, with 13 bases spanning the gap. The CDR3 contains 14 residues. CDR3 protein: CASSQVVQGGEQYF. The CDR3 DNA reads as TGTGCCAGCAGCCAAGTCGTCCAGGGCGGCGAGCAGTACTTC.

This chain connects TRBV4-1 to TRBJ1-2; 8 nucleotides line up with TRBD1. CDR3 length: 16 residues. V gave up 2 bases and J gave up 4 bases; unmatched junction bases: 9. Looked up from germline, CDR1 is MGHRA and CDR2 is YSYEKL. The CDR3 is CASSQTPGQESYGYTF. The CDR3 DNA is TGCGCCAGCAGCCAAACCCCGGGACAGGAGTCCTATGGCTACACCTTC.

This clonotype has at least ten counts. The V call is TRBV20-1, the J call TRBJ1-2; 8 positions match TRBD1. Germline-derived CDR1 and CDR2 are DFQATT and SNEGSKA (reference sequence). J lost 2 bases, V lost 1 base, and 3 bases had no gene match. This CDR3 has 14 residues. The CDR3 loop reads CSARAGGDNYGYTF. The CDR3 nucleotides are TGCAGTGCTAGAGCAGGGGGCGACAACTATGGCTACACCTTC.

The rearrangement uses TRBV30 and TRBJ2-4, with D perhaps TRBD2 (6 bases). Germline CDR1 and CDR2: GTSNPN and SVGIG (reference sequence). The CDR3 covers 13 residues. Trimming pared 8 bases from V and 13 bases from J, leaving 24 bases between. The CDR3 DNA reads TGTGCCCACGGCGGGGATCTACTTGGTGAGCAGTACTTC. Protein sequence: CAHGGDLLGEQYF.

This rearrangement joins TRBV14 to TRBJ1-2, with D possibly matching TRBD1 (6 bases). From germline, CDR1 is SGHDN and CDR2 FVKESK. V was pared by 6 bases and J by 9 bases, with 32 bases between. The CDR3 spans 18 residues. CDR3 in amino acids: CASSQTLKRQEATSSYTF. The CDR3 DNA reads as TGTGCCAGCAGTCAAACATTAAAGAGACAGGAGGCAACGTCTAGCTACACCTTC.

The chain's CDR3 is CASSLARGPEQYF. CDR3 coding DNA: TGTGCCAGCAGCTTAGCGAGGGGGCCCGAGCAGTACTTC. The rearrangement uses TRBV7-2 and TRBJ2-7, with 7 bases aligning to TRBD1. The CDR3 is made up of 13 amino acids. Germline CDR1 reads SGHTA; CDR2 reads FQGNSA. With V trimmed by 0 bases and J by 6 bases, 2 bases remained unmatched.

Many counts were recorded for this clonotype. The chain recombines TRBV29-1 with TRBJ2-1, with D maybe TRBD1 (5 bases). CDR1 and CDR2 from the germline V gene are SQVTM and ANQGSEA. The CDR3 is 12 residues long. The V end lost 1 base, the J end lost 12 bases, and 13 bases lay between the germline ends. The CDR3 is CSVEVQGDGQFF. As DNA, the CDR3 is TGCAGCGTTGAAGTCCAGGGCGACGGGCAGTTCTTC.

This clonotype turned up a few times. This rearrangement joins TRBV3-1 to TRBJ1-2, with no clear D. The ends were cut back, 2 bases at V and 2 bases at J, with 6 bases in the middle. The CDR3 length is 13 residues. CDR1 LGHDT and CDR2 YNNKEL come from the germline V gene (reference sequence). In DNA form, the CDR3 reads TGTGCCAGCAGCCAATCCGAGAACTATGGCTACACCTTC. Amino acid sequence: CASSQSENYGYTF. The variable domain in full, with the rest retrieved from reference TRBV3-1 and TRBJ1-2, is DTAVSQTPKYLVTQMGNDKSIKCEQNLGHDTMYWYKQDSKKFLKIMFSYNNKELIINETVPNRFSPKSPDKAHLNLHINSLELGDSAVYFCASSQSENYGYTFGSGTRLTVV.

This clonotype was seen ten or more times. The chain links TRBV2 to TRBJ2-7, with D possibly matching TRBD2 (6 bases). CDR1 and CDR2 from the germline V gene are SNHLY and FYNNEI. The CDR3 is made up of 15 amino acids. The V end lost 1 base, the J end lost 2 bases, and 12 bases lay between the germline ends. The CDR3 DNA follows: TGTGCCAGCAGTGAAGTGGTAGGAGGGGCCTACGAGCAGTACTTC. It translates to CASSEVVGGAYEQYF.

This clonotype was observed a few times. The chain has TRBV7-9 and TRBJ1-1; 8 positions match TRBD1. J lost 10 bases, V lost 5 bases, and 9 bases had no gene match. CDR1 and CDR2 (germline): SEHNR, FQNEAQ (reference sequence). The CDR3 runs 13 residues. The CDR3 sequence is CASSAGQARRAFF. As DNA, the CDR3 is TGTGCCAGCAGCGCGGGACAGGCACGACGAGCTTTCTTT.

V usage is TRBV4-2 and J usage is TRBJ2-3; 13 bases are shared with TRBD2. Germline CDR1 LGHNA, CDR2 YNFKEQ. The CDR3 runs to 18 residues. Losses at the gene ends were 2 bases for V and 1 base for J; bases not matched to a gene: 6. As DNA, the CDR3 is TGTGCCAGCAGCCAACCAGGACTAGCGGGGGCCCGCACAGATACGCAGTATTTT. Protein product: CASSQPGLAGARTDTQYF.

This chain joins TRBV20-1 and TRBJ1-5; tentatively, D is TRBD1 (6 bases). This CDR3 is 13 amino acids long. Germline CDR1 reads DFQATT; CDR2 reads SNEGSKA (reference sequence). Trimming shortened V by 4 bases and J by 0 bases, and 7 bases separated the two germline ends. This chain's CDR3 is CSATQGSNQPQHF. Here the CDR3 DNA reads TGCAGTGCTACACAGGGTAGCAATCAGCCCCAGCATTTT.

A note on this clonotype: Given a much more abundant clone one base away, this may be a read error. The rearrangement joins TRBV20-1 to TRBJ2-1; D may match TRBD1 or TRBD2 (5 bases each). CDR3 length: 12 amino acids. Germline V gene data show CDR1 as DFQATT and CDR2 as SNEGSKA (reference sequence). Written as DNA, the CDR3 is TGCAGGGCCCCGGGGTCAGGGAATGAGCAGTTCTTC. Amino acids: CRAPGSGNEQFF.

V usage is TRBV20-1 and J usage is TRBJ2-3, with D tentatively TRBD2 (5 bases). The V and J ends lost 1 base and 2 bases respectively, with 13 bases between them. The germline gives CDR1 DFQATT, CDR2 SNEGSKA (reference sequence). The CDR3 totals 15 residues. The CDR3 spells CSARAGFGDTDTQYF. In nucleotides, the CDR3 is TGCAGTGCTAGAGCCGGTTTCGGGGACACAGATACGCAGTATTTT.

This clonotype was recorded a few times. The V call is TRBV3-1, the J call TRBJ1-5, with D maybe TRBD1 (5 bases). V lost 1 base and J 3 bases, leaving 7 bases between the germline ends. The CDR3 loop spans 14 amino acids. Germline V gene sequence: CDR1 LGHDT, CDR2 YNNKEL (reference sequence). CDR3: CASSQAGTNQPQHF. CDR3 coding DNA: TGTGCCAGCAGCCAAGCAGGGACCAATCAGCCCCAGCATTTT. The full variable domain, completed using reference TRBV3-1 and TRBJ1-5, is DTAVSQTPKYLVTQMGNDKSIKCEQNLGHDTMYWYKQDSKKFLKIMFSYNNKELIINETVPNRFSPKSPDKAHLNLHINSLELGDSAVYFCASSQAGTNQPQHFGDGTRLSIL.

V and J are TRBV25-1 and TRBJ1-5; tentatively, D is TRBD1 (5 bases). This CDR3 comprises 16 residues. V dropped 2 bases and J dropped 0 bases, with 11 bases sitting between them. CDR1 is MGHDK and CDR2 is SYGVNS in the germline V gene. CDR3: CASSEVKGDSNQPQHF. Written as DNA, the CDR3 is TGTGCCAGCAGTGAAGTCAAAGGGGATAGCAATCAGCCCCAGCATTTT.

This clonotype turned up a few times. In DNA form, the CDR3 reads TGTGCCAGCAGTTTATCTCAGGGCTTGACACCCCTCCACTTT. This translates into CASSLSQGLTPLHF. The rearrangement uses TRBV28 and TRBJ1-6; possibly TRBD1 for D (5 bases). Trimming took off 1 base at V and 11 bases at J, with 12 bases between the two ends. Germline V gene sequence: CDR1 MDHEN, CDR2 SYDVKM. The length of the CDR3 is 14 residues.

In its sample, this clonotype was seen a few times. This sequence joins TRBV7-2 and TRBJ2-7; 12 bases align to TRBD2. Germline V gives CDR1 SGHTA, CDR2 FQGNSA. This CDR3 comprises 16 residues. With 5 bases clipped from V and 7 bases from J, the junction kept 12 bases outside the gene matches. The chain's CDR3 is CASSPGLAGSYNEQYF. Here the CDR3 DNA reads TGTGCCAGCAGCCCAGGACTAGCGGGGTCCTACAATGAGCAGTACTTC.

In its sample, this clonotype was seen many times. The rearrangement joins TRBV29-1 to TRBJ1-2, with D perhaps TRBD1 (6 bases). The CDR3 has 15 residues. Germline CDR1 SQVTM, CDR2 ANQGSEA. V lost 6 bases and J lost 2, with 19 bases in between. In nucleotides, the CDR3 is TGCAGCGTAGACGATCGGGGGCGCTCCAACTATGGCTACACCTTC. It codes for CSVDDRGRSNYGYTF.

The J gene is TRBJ2-1, the V gene TRBV7-2; TRBD1 matches at 11 bases. Germline CDR1 reads SGHTA; CDR2 reads FQGNSA. V lost 5 bases to trimming and J lost 3 bases; unmatched junction nucleotides: 9. The CDR3 is 17 amino acids. The CDR3 nucleotides read TGTGCCAGCAGCCCCAACGCTGGGACAGGGGGCTACAATGAGCAGTTCTTC. Residues: CASSPNAGTGGYNEQFF. Full variable domain (remainder filled in from reference TRBV7-2 and TRBJ2-1): GAGVSQSPSNKVTEKGKDVELRCDPISGHTALYWYRQSLGQGLEFLIYFQGNSAPDKSGLPSDRFSAERTGGSVSTLTIQRTQQEDSAVYLCASSPNAGTGGYNEQFFGPGTRLTVL.

This clonotype was recorded a few times. This chain links TRBV2 with TRBJ1-5, with D tentatively TRBD1 (5 bases). The germline V gene encodes CDR1 SNHLY and CDR2 FYNNEI. Trimming took off 2 bases at V and 2 bases at J, with 13 bases between the two ends. This CDR3 comprises 16 residues. The CDR3 is CASSESTPGGNQPQHF. DNA of the CDR3: TGTGCCAGCAGTGAAAGCACCCCGGGGGGCAATCAGCCCCAGCATTTT.

The chain links TRBV28 to TRBJ2-7, with D perhaps TRBD2 (6 bases). V lost 2 bases and J 7 bases, leaving 12 bases between the germline ends. The V gene's germline CDR1 is MDHEN and CDR2 SYDVKM. The CDR3 length is 13 residues. CDR3 sequence: CASSLGTHQEQYF. The CDR3 nucleotides read TGTGCCAGCAGTTTAGGGACTCACCAGGAGCAGTACTTC.

This chain joins TRBV28 and TRBJ1-5; TRBD1 matches 11 bases. Losses at the gene ends were 3 bases for V and 2 bases for J; bases not matched to a gene: 12. CDR3 length equals 19 residues. The germline gives CDR1 MDHEN, CDR2 SYDVKM. The CDR3 sequence is CASSFPAGTGGIGNQPQHF. The CDR3 DNA follows: TGTGCCAGCAGTTTTCCCGCTGGGACAGGGGGAATTGGCAATCAGCCCCAGCATTTT.

This clonotype showed up just a few times. V and J are TRBV30 and TRBJ1-5, with no clear D. Germline loops: CDR1 GTSNPN, CDR2 SVGIG (reference sequence). V was shortened by 3 bases and J by 3 bases, with 12 bases between the two germline ends. This CDR3 comprises 14 residues. CDR3: CAWSEGSPNQPQHF. DNA of the CDR3: TGTGCCTGGAGCGAAGGGAGTCCCAATCAGCCCCAGCATTTT. The full variable domain, rest sourced from reference TRBV30 and TRBJ1-5, is SQTIHQWPATLVQPVGSPLSLECTVEGTSNPNLYWYRQAAGRGLQLLFYSVGIGQISSEVPQNLSASRPQDRQFILSSKKLLLSDSGFYLCAWSEGSPNQPQHFGDGTRLSIL.